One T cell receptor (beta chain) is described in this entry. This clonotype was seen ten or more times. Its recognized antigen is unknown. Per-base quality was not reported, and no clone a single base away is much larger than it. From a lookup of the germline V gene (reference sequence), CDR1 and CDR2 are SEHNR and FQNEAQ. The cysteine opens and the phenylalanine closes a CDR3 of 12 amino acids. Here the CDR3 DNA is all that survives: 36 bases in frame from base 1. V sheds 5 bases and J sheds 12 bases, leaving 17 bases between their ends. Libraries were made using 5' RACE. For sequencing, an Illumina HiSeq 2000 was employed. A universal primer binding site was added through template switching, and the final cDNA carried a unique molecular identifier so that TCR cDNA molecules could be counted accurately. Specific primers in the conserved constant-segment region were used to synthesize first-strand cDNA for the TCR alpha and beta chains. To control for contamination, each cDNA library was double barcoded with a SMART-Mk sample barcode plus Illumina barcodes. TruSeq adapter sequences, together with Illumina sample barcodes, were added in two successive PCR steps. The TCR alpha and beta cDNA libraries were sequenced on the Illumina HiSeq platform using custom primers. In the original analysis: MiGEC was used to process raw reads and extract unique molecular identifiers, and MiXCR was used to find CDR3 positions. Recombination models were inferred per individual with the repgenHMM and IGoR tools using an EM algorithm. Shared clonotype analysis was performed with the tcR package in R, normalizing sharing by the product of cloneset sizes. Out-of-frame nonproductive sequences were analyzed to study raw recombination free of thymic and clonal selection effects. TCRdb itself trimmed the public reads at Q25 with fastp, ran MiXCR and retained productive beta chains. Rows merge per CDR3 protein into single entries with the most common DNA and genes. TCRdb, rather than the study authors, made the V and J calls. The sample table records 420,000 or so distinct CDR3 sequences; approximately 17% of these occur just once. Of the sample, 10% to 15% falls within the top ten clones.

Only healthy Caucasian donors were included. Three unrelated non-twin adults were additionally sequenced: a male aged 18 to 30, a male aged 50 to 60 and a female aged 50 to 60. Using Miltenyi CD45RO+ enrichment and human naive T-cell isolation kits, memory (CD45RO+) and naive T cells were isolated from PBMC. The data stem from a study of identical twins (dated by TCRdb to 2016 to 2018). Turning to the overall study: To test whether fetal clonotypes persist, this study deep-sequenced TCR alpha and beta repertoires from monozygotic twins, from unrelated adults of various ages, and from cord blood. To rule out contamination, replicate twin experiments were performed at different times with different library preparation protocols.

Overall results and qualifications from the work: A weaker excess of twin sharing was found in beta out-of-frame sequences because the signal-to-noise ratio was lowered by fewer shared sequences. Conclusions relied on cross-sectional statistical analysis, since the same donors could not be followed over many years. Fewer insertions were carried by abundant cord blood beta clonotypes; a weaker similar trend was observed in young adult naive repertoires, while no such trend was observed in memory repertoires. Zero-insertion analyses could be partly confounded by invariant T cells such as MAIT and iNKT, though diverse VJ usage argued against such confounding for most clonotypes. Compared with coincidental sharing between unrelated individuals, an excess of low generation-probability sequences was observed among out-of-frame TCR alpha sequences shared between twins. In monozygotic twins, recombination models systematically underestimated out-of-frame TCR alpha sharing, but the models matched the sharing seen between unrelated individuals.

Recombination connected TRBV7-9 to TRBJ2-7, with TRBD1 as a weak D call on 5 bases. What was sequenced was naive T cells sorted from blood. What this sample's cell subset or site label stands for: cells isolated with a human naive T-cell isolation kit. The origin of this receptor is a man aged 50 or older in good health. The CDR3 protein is CASSLPAGPPYF. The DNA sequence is TGTGCCAGCAGCCTCCCCGCAGGGCCCCCGTACTTC.